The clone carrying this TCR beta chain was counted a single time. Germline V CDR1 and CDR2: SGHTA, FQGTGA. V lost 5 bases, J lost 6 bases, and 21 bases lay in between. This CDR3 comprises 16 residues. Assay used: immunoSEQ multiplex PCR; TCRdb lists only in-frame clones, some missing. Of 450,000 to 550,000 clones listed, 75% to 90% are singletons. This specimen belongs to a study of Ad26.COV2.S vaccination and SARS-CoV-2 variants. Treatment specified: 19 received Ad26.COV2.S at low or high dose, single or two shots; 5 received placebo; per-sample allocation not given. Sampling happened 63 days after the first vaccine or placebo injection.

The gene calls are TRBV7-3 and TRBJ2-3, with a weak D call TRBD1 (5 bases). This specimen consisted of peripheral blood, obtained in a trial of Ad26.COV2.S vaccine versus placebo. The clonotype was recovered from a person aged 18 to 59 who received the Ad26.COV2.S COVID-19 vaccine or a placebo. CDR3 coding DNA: TGTGCCAGCAGCCCCCCCCCAGGGCTGCCAGGGGATACGCAGTATTTT. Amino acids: CASSPPPGLPGDTQYF.